The 25 T cell receptor beta chains below all came from one sample that was sequenced in a study of CD8+ T cells in alopecia areata. Investigators isolated RNA and reverse transcribed it into cDNA to act as the sequencing template. Method: immunoSEQ multiplex PCR; TCRdb's copy keeps in-frame clones and lacks some. The table includes roughly 140,000 clones, around 49% detected once. Sequenced material: CD4+ T cells sorted from blood, taken at week 0. The receptors originated from a human donor with alopecia areata.

The CDR3: CAWSDMNTEAFF. DNA of the CDR3: TGTGCCTGGAGCGATATGAACACTGAAGCTTTCTTT. V is TRBV30 and J is TRBJ1-1; the D is unclear. The germline V gene has CDR1 GTSNPN and CDR2 SVGIG (reference sequence). V lost 3 bases, J lost 0 bases, and 5 bases lay in between. The CDR3 contains 12 residues.

The chain links TRBV10-3 to TRBJ2-7; D perhaps matches TRBD2 (7 bases). The V end lost 6 bases, the J end lost 6 bases, and 12 bases lay between the germline ends. The V gene's germline CDR1 is ENHRY and CDR2 SYGVKD. The CDR3 loop spans 12 amino acids. Here the CDR3 reads CAIRGGGSEQYF. DNA for the CDR3: TGTGCCATCAGGGGCGGGGGCTCCGAGCAGTACTTC.

This clone was observed at least ten times. The chain recombines TRBV19 with TRBJ1-5, with TRBD1 matching over 9 bases. Per the germline V gene, CDR1 is LNHDA and CDR2 is SQIVND (reference sequence). V was clipped by 6 bases and J by 6 bases; unmatched bases: 6. The CDR3 extends over 14 amino acids. DNA of the CDR3: TGTGCCAGTAGATCACAGGGGGCTTCTCAGCCCCAGCATTTT. Translated, it gives CASRSQGASQPQHF.

The gene calls are TRBV14 and TRBJ2-2, with no clear D. CDR1 is SGHDN and CDR2 is FVKESK in the germline V gene. V was shortened by 4 bases and J by 3 bases, with 12 bases between the two germline ends. This CDR3 comprises 15 residues. The CDR3 spells CASSLRYRDTGELFF. The CDR3 bases are TGTGCCAGCAGCCTCCGGTACCGGGACACCGGGGAGCTGTTTTTT.

Details on this clone: In the same sample, other DNA sequences code for this CDR3. The V gene is TRBV30, the J gene TRBJ2-4; D is possibly TRBD1 (6 bases). Germline V gene data show CDR1 as GTSNPN and CDR2 as SVGIG (reference sequence). The CDR3 totals 14 residues. The V gene lost 0 bases and the J gene lost 0 bases, with 6 bases spanning the gap. This CDR3 reads CAWSVGGAKNIQYF. In DNA form, the CDR3 reads TGTGCCTGGAGTGTAGGGGGAGCCAAAAACATTCAGTACTTC.

The CDR3 sequence: CSVARGRLNEQFF. The CDR3 DNA follows: TGCAGCGTAGCCAGGGGGCGTTTGAATGAGCAGTTCTTC. The chain uses TRBV29-1 and TRBJ2-1, with 8 positions matching TRBD1. With 6 bases clipped from V and 7 bases from J, the junction kept 8 bases outside the gene matches. Germline assignment: CDR1 SQVTM and CDR2 ANQGSEA. This CDR3 contains 13 residues.

The V gene is TRBV5-1, the J gene TRBJ2-5, with 15 bases identical to TRBD2. V dropped 2 bases and J dropped 5; count of bases not matched to a gene: 4. The CDR3 runs 16 residues. Germline V CDR1 and CDR2: SGHRS, YFSETQ. In nucleotides, the CDR3 is TGCGCCAGCAGCTTAACCGGGACTAGCGGGAGGGAGACCCAGTACTTC. Its protein is CASSLTGTSGRETQYF.

The V call is TRBV18, the J call TRBJ2-7; unclear D gene. The germline V and J ends were trimmed by 3 bases and 0 bases, with 12 bases remaining between them. This CDR3 has 15 amino acids. Germline V gene sequence: CDR1 KGHSH, CDR2 LQKENI. CDR3 DNA: TGTGCCAGCTCACCCTGGGGAACCAGCTCCTACGAGCAGTACTTC. Protein product: CASSPWGTSSYEQYF.

CDR3 loop: CSVEVPGGFVYEQYF. For the CDR3, the DNA is TGCAGCGTTGAAGTCCCAGGGGGTTTCGTCTACGAGCAGTACTTC. The rearrangement links TRBV29-1 to TRBJ2-7; the match to TRBD1 covers 7 bases. The germline V gene encodes CDR1 SQVTM and CDR2 ANQGSEA. The CDR3 is made up of 15 amino acids. Trimming cost V 1 base and J 3 bases; bases outside gene matches: 9.

This clone showed up just a few times. The rearrangement links TRBV30 to TRBJ1-5, with 7 bases fitting TRBD1. After removal of 4 bases from V and 4 bases from J, the junction contained 4 bases not matched to a gene. The CDR3 loop spans 13 amino acids. Germline loops: CDR1 GTSNPN, CDR2 SVGIG (reference sequence). CDR3 residues: CAWTRDRNQPQHF. The CDR3 DNA is TGTGCCTGGACCCGGGACAGAAATCAGCCCCAGCATTTT.

This chain links TRBV5-1 with TRBJ2-7; possible D gene TRBD2, 6 bases. With 0 bases removed from V and 2 bases from J, the gap between germline ends came to 12 bases. The CDR3 extends over 15 amino acids. CDR1 and CDR2 from the germline V gene are SGHRS and YFSETQ. CDR3 coding DNA: TGCGCCAGCAGCTTGGGGGCTAGCGCTACCTACGAGCAGTACTTC. Its protein product is CASSLGASATYEQYF.

The chain joins TRBV30 to TRBJ1-1; D call uncertain. The CDR3 extends over 12 amino acids. With 2 bases removed from V and 3 bases from J, the gap between germline ends came to 7 bases. Per germline, CDR1 GTSNPN and CDR2 SVGIG (reference sequence). CDR3: CAWSPRDTEAFF. Here the CDR3 DNA reads TGTGCCTGGAGTCCCCGGGACACTGAAGCTTTCTTT.

The rearrangement links TRBV27 to TRBJ1-1; a weak D match, TRBD1 (5 bases). Germline-derived CDR1 and CDR2 are MNHEY and SMNVEV (reference sequence). Deletions cut 8 bases from V and 6 bases from J, with 16 bases between. CDR3 size: 13 residues. CDR3 region: CASWGYLQAEAFF. The CDR3, as DNA: TGTGCCAGCTGGGGGTACCTCCAGGCTGAAGCTTTCTTT.

CDR3 nucleotide sequence: TGCGCCAGCAGCTTGGGAAAAAACATTCAGTACTTC. It yields the protein CASSLGKNIQYF. This rearrangement joins TRBV5-1 to TRBJ2-4, with D hard to call. V was cut by 0 bases and J by 4 bases, with 2 bases left in between. There are 12 residues in the CDR3. Germline values: CDR1 SGHRS, CDR2 YFSETQ. Filled out from reference TRBV5-1 and TRBJ2-4, the complete variable domain reads KAGVTQTPRYLIKTRGQQVTLSCSPISGHRSVSWYQQTPGQGLQFLFEYFSETQRNKGNFPGRFSGRQFSNSRSEMNVSTLELGDSALYLCASSLGKNIQYFGAGTRLSVL.

This clone was detected once. The chain links TRBV5-1 to TRBJ2-6; D is unresolved. Per the germline V gene, CDR1 is SGHRS and CDR2 is YFSETQ. Trimming left V 4 bases short and J 0 bases short, with 17 bases between. This CDR3 has 18 residues. The CDR3 is CASSDTRRQSSGANVLTF. The CDR3 DNA follows: TGCGCCAGCAGCGATACAAGACGACAAAGCTCTGGGGCCAACGTCCTGACTTTC. Variable domain in full (rest from reference TRBV5-1 and TRBJ2-6): KAGVTQTPRYLIKTRGQQVTLSCSPISGHRSVSWYQQTPGQGLQFLFEYFSETQRNKGNFPGRFSGRQFSNSRSEMNVSTLELGDSALYLCASSDTRRQSSGANVLTFGAGSRLTVL.

The rearrangement uses TRBV11-2 and TRBJ2-5, with TRBD2 matching over 12 bases. Losses at the gene ends were 2 bases for V and 5 bases for J; bases not matched to a gene: 15. CDR1 and CDR2 (germline): SGHAT, FQNNGV. The CDR3 extends over 19 amino acids. As DNA, the CDR3 is TGTGCCAGCAGCTTACTCGGGACTAGCGGGCCCACACTGGGGGAGACCCAGTACTTC. It encodes CASSLLGTSGPTLGETQYF.

The chain is built from TRBV2 and TRBJ2-2, with unresolved D. The ends were cut back, 0 bases at V and 3 bases at J, with 8 bases in the middle. The germline V gene encodes CDR1 SNHLY and CDR2 FYNNEI. CDR3 length: 15 residues. The CDR3 sequence is CASSEAGGYTGELFF. The CDR3 DNA reads as TGTGCCAGCAGTGAAGCCGGCGGTTACACCGGGGAGCTGTTTTTT.

The rearrangement uses TRBV30 and TRBJ2-2; 14 bases fit TRBD2. The ends lost 0 bases at V and 4 bases at J; junction bases unmatched: 10. Germline CDR1 reads GTSNPN; CDR2 reads SVGIG (reference sequence). The CDR3 covers 19 residues. The CDR3 DNA follows: TGTGCCTGGAGTGTTCTCTATGGGACTAGCGGGAGATTCACCGGGGAGCTGTTTTTT. Amino acids: CAWSVLYGTSGRFTGELFF. The complete variable domain, with remaining parts taken from reference TRBV30 and TRBJ2-2, reads SQTIHQWPATLVQPVGSPLSLECTVEGTSNPNLYWYRQAAGRGLQLLFYSVGIGQISSEVPQNLSASRPQDRQFILSSKKLLLSDSGFYLCAWSVLYGTSGRFTGELFFGEGSRLTVL.

The chain uses TRBV4-1 and TRBJ1-2, with D tentatively TRBD1 (5 bases). This CDR3 is 13 amino acids long. The V end was cut by 4 bases, the J end by 2 bases, with 8 bases between. Germline CDR1 is MGHRA and CDR2 is YSYEKL. CDR3 DNA: TGCGCCAGCAGCCCCCGGGACAACTATGGCTACACCTTC. It specifies CASSPRDNYGYTF.

This clone was detected a few times. CDR3 sequence (DNA): TGTGCCAGCAGCCATTCGACAGGCAACTATGGCTACACCTTC. Translated: CASSHSTGNYGYTF. This chain uses TRBV5-5 with TRBJ1-2, with D maybe TRBD1 (6 bases). The germline gives CDR1 SGHKS, CDR2 YYEKEE (reference sequence). The CDR3 runs 14 residues. Trimming took off 4 bases at V and 2 bases at J, with 12 bases between the two ends.

The V and J genes are TRBV7-8 and TRBJ2-7; TRBD1 aligns across 12 bases. The CDR3 consists of 15 residues. V was clipped by 3 bases and J by 7 bases; unmatched bases: 7. Germline V gene sequence: CDR1 SGHVS, CDR2 FQNEAQ. For the CDR3, the DNA is TGTGCCAGCAGCTTCTTGGGGACAGGGGGCAATGAGCAGTACTTC. As protein: CASSFLGTGGNEQYF.

There are a few counts of this clone. The chain recombines TRBV25-1 with TRBJ2-7; D might be TRBD2 (6 bases). The CDR3 is made up of 13 amino acids. Per the germline V gene, CDR1 is MGHDK and CDR2 is SYGVNS. The V end lost 5 bases, the J end lost 7 bases, and 15 bases lay between the germline ends. CDR3 nucleotides: TGTGCCAGCAGTCCTCCGGGGGTAGGAGAGCAGTACTTC. This codes for CASSPPGVGEQYF.

Of note for this clone: This sample includes further DNA sequences coding for the same CDR3. The chain is built from TRBV20-1 and TRBJ2-4; tentatively, D is TRBD1 (5 bases). Trimming pared 6 bases from V and 7 bases from J, leaving 7 bases between. The CDR3 is made up of 10 amino acids. Germline CDR1 is DFQATT and CDR2 is SNEGSKA (reference sequence). The CDR3 coding sequence is TGCAGTGCAAGGGGTAACATTCAGTACTTC. Translated: CSARGNIQYF.

In its sample, this clone was seen a few times. The chain has TRBV5-4 and TRBJ2-1, with 7 bases aligning to TRBD2. Trimming removed 4 bases from V and 1 base from J; junction bases left unmatched: 8. CDR1 is SGHNT and CDR2 is YYREEE in the germline V gene (reference sequence). This CDR3 comprises 16 residues. CDR3 bases: TGTGCCAGCAGCCCCAGTGGGGGGGGGTCCTACAATGAGCAGTTCTTC. This translates into CASSPSGGGSYNEQFF.

This sequence joins TRBV19 and TRBJ2-4, with D perhaps TRBD1 (6 bases). Germline CDR1 reads LNHDA; CDR2 reads SQIVND (reference sequence). V lost 6 bases and J lost 6, with 9 bases in between. There are 12 residues in the CDR3. CDR3 sequence reads: CASSPRGNIQYF. CDR3 bases: TGTGCCAGTAGCCCCAGGGGAAACATTCAGTACTTC.